This T cell receptor beta chain comes out of a study of shared clonotypes between healthy human individuals. Notes on the study in general: Shared across several donors were roughly 4.7% of the naive CD4 clonotypes. In general, naive subsets displayed greater estimated richness than memory subsets did. Rarefaction curves obtained for sorted subsets showed sequencing incomplete despite large depth. Among non-shared clonotypes, generation probabilities were lower than among those shared by all four donors.

Trimming at V came to 0 bases and at J to 7 bases, leaving 5 bases not matched to a gene. This CDR3 contains 16 residues. Germline CDR1 and CDR2: KGHSH and LQKENI. Generated by immunoSEQ multiplex PCR, the TCRdb table keeps only in-frame clones and is missing some. The sample has 1 million to 1.3 million clones; 75% to 85% are singletons. About this clone: Its antigen is currently unknown.

The sequence was obtained from a man younger than 35 in good health. Some clones in this sample may be carry-over from other donors' samples. The chain joins TRBV18 to TRBJ2-1; 11 bases map to TRBD2. Sequencing was done on a sample of memory CD4+ T cells from PBMCs. Subset specified: CD45RA-negative fraction. The CDR3 here is CASSPPLAGGVNEQFF. The CDR3 DNA reads TGTGCCAGCTCACCACCTCTAGCGGGAGGTGTAAATGAGCAGTTCTTC.